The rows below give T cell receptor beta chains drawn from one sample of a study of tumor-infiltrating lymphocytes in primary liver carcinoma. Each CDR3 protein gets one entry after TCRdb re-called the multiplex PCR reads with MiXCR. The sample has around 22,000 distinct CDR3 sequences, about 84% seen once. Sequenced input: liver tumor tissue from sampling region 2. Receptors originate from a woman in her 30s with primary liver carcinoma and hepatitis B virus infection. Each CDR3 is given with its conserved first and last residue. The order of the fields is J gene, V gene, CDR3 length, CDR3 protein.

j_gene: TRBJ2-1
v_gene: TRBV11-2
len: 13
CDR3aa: CGSSLGQGFEEFF

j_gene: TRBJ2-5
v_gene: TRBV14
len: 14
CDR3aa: CARSPRGLAGPQYF

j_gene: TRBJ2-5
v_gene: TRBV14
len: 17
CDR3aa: CASGQDHAPEFQGTQYF

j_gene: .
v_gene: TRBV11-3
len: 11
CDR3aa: CACCYTDTQHF

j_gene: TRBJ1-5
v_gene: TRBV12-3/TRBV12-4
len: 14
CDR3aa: CASSPAGFTQPQHF

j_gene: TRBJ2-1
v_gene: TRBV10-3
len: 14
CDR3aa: CAISPSATRDEKFF

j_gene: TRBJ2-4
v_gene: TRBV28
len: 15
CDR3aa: CASSHRGGANNIEYF

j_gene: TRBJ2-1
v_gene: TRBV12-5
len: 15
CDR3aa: CASGTGTTHMDEQFF

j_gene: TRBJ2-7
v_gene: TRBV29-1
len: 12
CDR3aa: CSAGTGTYGHYF

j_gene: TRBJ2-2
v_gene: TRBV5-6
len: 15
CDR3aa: CTSSLALRVTEELFF

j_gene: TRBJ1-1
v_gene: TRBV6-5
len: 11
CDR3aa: CASNYPDVVFF

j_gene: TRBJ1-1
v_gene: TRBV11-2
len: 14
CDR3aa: CAYRYTGVRAKAFF

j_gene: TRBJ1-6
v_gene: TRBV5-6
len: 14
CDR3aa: CASSLVAPGSPLHF

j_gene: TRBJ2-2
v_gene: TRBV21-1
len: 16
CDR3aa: CAISKKDRARTGELFF

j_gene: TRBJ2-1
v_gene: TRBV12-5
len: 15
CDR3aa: CARGPDRDYYIEQFF

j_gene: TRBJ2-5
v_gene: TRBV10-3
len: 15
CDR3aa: CAINKSAIRQETQYF

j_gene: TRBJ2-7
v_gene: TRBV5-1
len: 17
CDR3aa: CASSLEWLAGGGYERYF

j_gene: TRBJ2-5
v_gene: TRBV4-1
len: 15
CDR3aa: CASSHGSGARGIRYF

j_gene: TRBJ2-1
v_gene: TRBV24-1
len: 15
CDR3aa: CATSDFGKDRWEQFF

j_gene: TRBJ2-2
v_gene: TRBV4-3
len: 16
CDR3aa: CASSQWAGTLTGELFF

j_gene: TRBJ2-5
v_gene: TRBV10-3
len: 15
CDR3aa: CDISELATRQETQYF

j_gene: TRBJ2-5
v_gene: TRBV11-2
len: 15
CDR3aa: CASTFLTTTAETQYF

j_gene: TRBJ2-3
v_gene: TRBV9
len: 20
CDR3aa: CASSVNPSLYGGSPYHTQYF

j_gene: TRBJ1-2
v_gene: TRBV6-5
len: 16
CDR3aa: CASRGAVGGPNYGYSF